Detailed here is one T cell receptor beta chain. This sample is drawn from a study of Graves' ophthalmopathy and Graves' hyperthyroidism. The germline V gene encodes CDR1 SGHKS and CDR2 YYEKEE (reference sequence). CDR3 length equals 14 residues. J was trimmed by 2 bases and V by 4 bases; bases with no gene match: 5. The authors amplified TCR beta CDR3 regions, and they did so from RNA transcripts for repertoire sequencing. Investigators did first-round RT-PCR with HTBI primers, then second-round multiplex PCR. TCRdb used MiXCR to reprocess the multiplex PCR reads, holding one entry per CDR3 protein. This sample has more than 300,000 distinct CDR3 sequences, with approximately 15% found just once.

V usage is TRBV5-5 and J usage is TRBJ2-5; TRBD2 matches at 7 bases. The sequencing input was peripheral blood. This TCR came from a woman aged 18 to 35 with stable Graves' hyperthyroidism. The CDR3 region has the DNA TGTGCCAGCAGCCCGGGGGGTTCGCAAGAGACCCAGTACTTC. Protein: CASSPGGSQETQYF.